The 10 T cell receptor beta chains given below trace back to one sample, sequenced in a study of CXCR3-negative and CXCR3-positive naive CD8 T cells. The libraries of TRB cDNA were constructed through 5' RACE using UMI labels. For each CDR3 protein, TCRdb gives one entry from its re-call of the 5' RACE reads, without DNA. The sample yields 45,000 or so distinct CDR3 sequences, of which the top ten take up approximately 14%. Sequenced: memory CD8+ T cells from blood. The receptors were gathered from a human donor in good health. Some clones in this sample may be carry-over from other donors' samples.

CDR3 in amino acids: CASSMMGGMRDNEQFF. V is TRBV23-1 and J is TRBJ2-1; the TRBD2 assignment by TCRdb is unverifiable without DNA. TRBV23-1 is an ORF for which the function is uncertain. The CDR3 has 16 amino acids.

V gene TRBV28 combines with J gene TRBJ2-1; the TRBD1 assignment by TCRdb is unverifiable without DNA. The CDR3 has 16 amino acids. Germline V gene sequence: CDR1 MDHEN, CDR2 SYDVKM. The CDR3 here is CASSAASGPGGDEQFF.

The gene calls are TRBV6-2 or TRBV6-3 and TRBJ2-5; the D gene TCRdb calls, TRBD2, cannot be checked with no DNA. Germline assignment: CDR1 MNHEY and CDR2 SVGEGT. CDR3 size: 14 residues. The CDR3 reads CASSYGLARETQYF.

This chain uses TRBV10-2 with TRBJ2-1. Germline CDR1 WSHSY, CDR2 SAAADI. This CDR3 has 14 residues. The CDR3 reads CASSDRRGNNEQFF.

The rearrangement links TRBV28 to TRBJ2-3; TCRdb lists TRBD1, though no DNA is available to test this call. The CDR3 runs to 16 residues. Germline V gives CDR1 MDHEN, CDR2 SYDVKM. The CDR3 sequence is CATSGGGGVLTDTQYF.

The chain couples TRBV4-3 to TRBJ2-2. The CDR3 contains 15 residues. Germline loops: CDR1 LGHNA, CDR2 YSLEER. CDR3 protein: CASSQDFGNTGELFF.

V and J are TRBV5-1 and TRBJ2-1; TCRdb's D gene call, TRBD2, goes unchecked for lack of DNA. The CDR3 runs to 17 residues. The germline V gene encodes CDR1 SGHRS and CDR2 YFSETQ. CDR3 sequence: CASSLGTSGGPDNEQFF.

This chain uses TRBV28 with TRBJ2-2. Germline CDR1 reads MDHEN; CDR2 reads SYDVKM. The CDR3 runs 14 residues. CDR3: CASRPNGNTGELFF. Full variable domain (outside the CDR3, taken from reference TRBV28 and TRBJ2-2): DVKVTQSSRYLVKRTGEKVFLECVQDMDHENMFWYRQDPGLGLRLIYFSYDVKMKEKGDIPEGYSVSREKKERFSLILESASTNQTSMYLCASRPNGNTGELFFGEGSRLTVL.

This CDR3 reads CASSFVYGGETGTDTQYF. The gene calls are TRBV28 and TRBJ2-3; the TCRdb D gene call, TRBD1, has no DNA to confirm it. Germline CDR1 is MDHEN and CDR2 is SYDVKM. The CDR3 is 18 amino acids.

The chain couples TRBV25-1 to TRBJ2-7; TCRdb indicates TRBD2, and absent DNA this call remains unverified. CDR3 size: 14 residues. CDR1 and CDR2 (germline): MGHDK, SYGVNS. The CDR3 loop is CASSAGDSHYEQYF.